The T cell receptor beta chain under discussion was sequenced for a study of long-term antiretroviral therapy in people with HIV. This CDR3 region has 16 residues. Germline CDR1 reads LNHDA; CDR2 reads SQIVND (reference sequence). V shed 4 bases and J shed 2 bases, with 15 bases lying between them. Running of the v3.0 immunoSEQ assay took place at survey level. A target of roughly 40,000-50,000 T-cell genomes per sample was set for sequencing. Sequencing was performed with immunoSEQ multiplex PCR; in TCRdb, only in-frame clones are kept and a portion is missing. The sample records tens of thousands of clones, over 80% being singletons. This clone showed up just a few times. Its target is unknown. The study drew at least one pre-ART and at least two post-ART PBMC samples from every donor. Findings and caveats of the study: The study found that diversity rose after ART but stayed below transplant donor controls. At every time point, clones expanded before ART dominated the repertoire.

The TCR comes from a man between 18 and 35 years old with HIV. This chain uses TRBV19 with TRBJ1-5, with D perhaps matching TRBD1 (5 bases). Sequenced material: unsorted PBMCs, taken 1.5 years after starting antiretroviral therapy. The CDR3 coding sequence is TGTGCCAGTAGTACACCCAGGGAAGGGGGCAATCAGCCCCAGCATTTT. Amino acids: CASSTPREGGNQPQHF.